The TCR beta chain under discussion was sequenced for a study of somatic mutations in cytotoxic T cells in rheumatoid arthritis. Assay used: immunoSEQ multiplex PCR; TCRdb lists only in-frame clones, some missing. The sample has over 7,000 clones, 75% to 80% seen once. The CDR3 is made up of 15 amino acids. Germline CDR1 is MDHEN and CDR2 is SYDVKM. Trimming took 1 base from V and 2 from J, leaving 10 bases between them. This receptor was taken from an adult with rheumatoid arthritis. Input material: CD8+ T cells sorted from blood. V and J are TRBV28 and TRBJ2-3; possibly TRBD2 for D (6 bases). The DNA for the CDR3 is TGTGCCAGCAGTTTATCCCGGGAGTACACAGATACGCAGTATTTT. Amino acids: CASSLSREYTDTQYF.